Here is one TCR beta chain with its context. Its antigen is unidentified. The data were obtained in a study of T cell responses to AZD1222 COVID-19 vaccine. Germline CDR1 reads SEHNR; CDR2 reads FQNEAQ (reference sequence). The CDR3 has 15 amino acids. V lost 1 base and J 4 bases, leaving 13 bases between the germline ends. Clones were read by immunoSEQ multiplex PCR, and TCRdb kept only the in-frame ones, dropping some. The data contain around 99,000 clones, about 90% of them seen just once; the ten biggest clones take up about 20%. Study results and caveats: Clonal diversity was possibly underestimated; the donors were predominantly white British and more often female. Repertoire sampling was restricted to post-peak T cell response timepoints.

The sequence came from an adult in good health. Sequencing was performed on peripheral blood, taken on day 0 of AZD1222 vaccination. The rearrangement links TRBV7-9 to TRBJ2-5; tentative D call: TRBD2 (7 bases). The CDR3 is CASSLDGGRRETQYF. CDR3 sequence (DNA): TGTGCCAGCAGCTTAGACGGGGGGCGGCGAGAGACCCAGTACTTC.